The 20 T cell receptor beta chains in this list originate from one sample, sequenced in a study of T-cell reconstitution after alpha-beta-depleted transplantation in children. Researchers prepared the TCRbeta library using unique molecular identifiers, the study reports. TCRdb processed the PCR reads anew with MiXCR; each CDR3 protein has one entry. The table shows 580,000 or so distinct CDR3 sequences, with roughly 23% occurring only once. The sample consisted of PBMCs, mostly from graft donor cells, taken 360 days after TCRalphabeta/CD19-depleted stem cell transplant. The receptors derive from a boy younger than two who had a stem cell transplant for acute myeloid leukemia, so the T cells may come from the graft donor.

This clonotype was seen more than once but under ten times. This sequence joins TRBV5-6 and TRBJ2-2; no clear D. V lost 2 bases and J 0 bases, leaving 5 bases between the germline ends. The V gene's germline CDR1 is SGHDT and CDR2 YYEEEE. This CDR3 comprises 14 residues. CDR3 nucleotides: TGTGCCAGCAGCTTCCCAGCGAACACCGGGGAGCTGTTTTTT. Translating gives CASSFPANTGELFF.

Details on this clonotype: With a much larger clone just one base away, this may be a read error. Since no conserved phenylalanine or tryptophan closes the CDR3, a read error is the likely cause. The rearrangement links TRBV12-3 or TRBV12-4 to TRBJ1-1; 8 nucleotides line up with TRBD1. This CDR3 is 11 amino acids long. The V segment lost 8 bases and the J segment 8 bases; nucleotides outside the gene matches: 4. As DNA, the CDR3 is TGTGCCAGCGAGGGACAGGCCGAAGCTTTCCTT. Encoded protein: CASEGQAEAFL.

Many counts were recorded for this clonotype. CDR3 sequence reads: CASSPGTVATNEKLFF. CDR3 DNA sequence: TGTGCCAGCAGTCCCGGGACAGTTGCAACTAATGAAAAACTGTTTTTT. This rearrangement joins TRBV28 to TRBJ1-4, with 7 nucleotides matching TRBD1. Germline-derived CDR1 and CDR2 are MDHEN and SYDVKM. The J segment lost 0 bases and the V segment lost 5 bases, leaving 6 bases of the junction unmatched. There are 16 residues in the CDR3.

The V gene is TRBV7-3, the J gene TRBJ2-3, with D possibly matching TRBD2 (6 bases). Germline V gene lookup returns CDR1 SGHTA and CDR2 FQGTGA. There are 15 residues in the CDR3. V lost 4 bases and J 2 bases, leaving 13 bases between the germline ends. CDR3 sequence (DNA): TGTGCCAGCAGCTCCAATAGCGGCCCCACAGATACGCAGTATTTT. As protein: CASSSNSGPTDTQYF.

A few counts support this clonotype. This chain links TRBV20-1 with TRBJ2-3; possibly TRBD1 for D (5 bases). The CDR3 loop spans 15 amino acids. CDR1 and CDR2 from the germline V gene are DFQATT and SNEGSKA (reference sequence). The germline V and J ends were trimmed by 0 bases and 0 bases, with 10 bases remaining between them. The CDR3 sequence: CSARDTGRSTDTQYF. The CDR3 DNA reads TGCAGTGCTAGAGATACAGGCAGGAGCACAGATACGCAGTATTTT.

This clonotype was seen repeatedly, ten times or more. The chain combines TRBV24-1 with TRBJ2-2; 8 bases map to TRBD1. This CDR3 contains 15 residues. V was pared by 3 bases and J by 6 bases, with 5 bases of the junction left unmatched. Germline V gives CDR1 KGHDR, CDR2 SFDVKD. CDR3 sequence: CATSDIGQGAGELFF. The CDR3 DNA is TGTGCCACCAGTGATATAGGACAGGGAGCCGGGGAGCTGTTTTTT.

This clonotype appeared many times. The chain uses TRBV12-3 or TRBV12-4 and TRBJ1-2; D is unresolved. CDR3 length: 13 residues. V lost 3 bases to trimming and J lost 8 bases, with 13 bases between them. CDR3 nucleotide sequence: TGTGCCAGCAGTTTGTTAGGGTCTTGGGGCTACACCTTC. As protein: CASSLLGSWGYTF.

The CDR3, as DNA: TGTGCCAGCAGCCAAGGGCAGCGGGGGGGCGAAAGTGAGCAGTTCTTC. This encodes CASSQGQRGGESEQFF. This chain joins TRBV4-2 and TRBJ2-1, with TRBD2 matching 10 bases. The germline gives CDR1 LGHNA, CDR2 YNFKEQ. This CDR3 has 16 amino acids. After removal of 1 base from V and 9 bases from J, the junction contained 9 bases not matched to a gene.

In its sample, this clonotype was seen many times. The chain has TRBV7-9 and TRBJ2-7; D remains unclear. The V gene's germline CDR1 is SEHNR and CDR2 FQNEAQ (reference sequence). The CDR3 has 14 residues. V lost 8 bases to trimming and J lost 4 bases, with 18 bases between them. CDR3 in amino acids: CASRQATKGYEQYF. CDR3 coding DNA: TGTGCCAGCCGCCAGGCGACAAAAGGGTACGAGCAGTACTTC.

This clonotype was counted many times. The genes are TRBV7-9 and TRBJ1-6, with unresolved D. This CDR3 is 15 amino acids long. The germline V gene encodes CDR1 SEHNR and CDR2 FQNEAQ (reference sequence). Trimming pared 7 bases from V and 7 bases from J, leaving 17 bases between. The CDR3 loop reads CASTLSTEGNSPLHF. CDR3 bases: TGTGCCAGCACCCTCAGCACCGAAGGGAATTCACCCCTCCACTTT.

This clonotype has ten or more counts. The chain employs TRBV29-1 and TRBJ2-1; D perhaps matches TRBD2 (5 bases). Germline V gene sequence: CDR1 SQVTM, CDR2 ANQGSEA. The CDR3 consists of 16 residues. V was clipped by 0 bases and J by 3 bases, with 15 bases between them. The CDR3 here is CSVEDRRTVYYNEQFF. The CDR3 nucleotides read TGCAGCGTTGAAGACCGGAGGACGGTATACTACAATGAGCAGTTCTTC.

The rearrangement uses TRBV5-1 and TRBJ2-2, with TRBD2 identical over 10 bases. The CDR3 runs 17 residues. Germline V gives CDR1 SGHRS, CDR2 YFSETQ. V lost 4 bases to trimming and J lost 0 bases; unmatched junction nucleotides: 6. The CDR3 sequence is CASSVGLAASNTGELFF. The DNA for the CDR3 is TGCGCCAGCAGCGTTGGACTAGCGGCATCGAACACCGGGGAGCTGTTTTTT. Full variable domain (rest looked up from reference TRBV5-1 and TRBJ2-2): KAGVTQTPRYLIKTRGQQVTLSCSPISGHRSVSWYQQTPGQGLQFLFEYFSETQRNKGNFPGRFSGRQFSNSRSEMNVSTLELGDSALYLCASSVGLAASNTGELFFGEGSRLTVL.

This clonotype was observed at least ten times. The V gene is TRBV20-1, the J gene TRBJ2-3; D is ambiguous. The V end lost 6 bases, the J end lost 2 bases, and 18 bases lay between the germline ends. CDR3 length: 15 residues. Per germline, CDR1 DFQATT and CDR2 SNEGSKA (reference sequence). Here the CDR3 reads CSANHPWLVTDTQYF. CDR3 in DNA: TGCAGTGCCAACCACCCTTGGCTCGTCACAGATACGCAGTATTTT.

This clonotype was seen ten or more times. The CDR3 sequence: CASSYSVNSEQFF. Written as DNA, the CDR3 is TGTGCCAGCAGTTACTCGGTTAATAGTGAGCAGTTCTTC. The chain is built from TRBV6-5 and TRBJ2-1; D is ambiguous. CDR1 MNHEY and CDR2 SVGAGI come from the germline V gene. This CDR3 spans 13 amino acids. V was clipped by 0 bases and J by 9 bases, with 9 bases between them.

This clonotype turned up a few times. The chain recombines TRBV6-5 with TRBJ1-1; TRBD1 might be the D (5 bases). Trimming cost V 0 bases and J 0 bases, with 11 bases left between them. Germline V gene sequence: CDR1 MNHEY, CDR2 SVGAGI. CDR3 length: 16 amino acids. As DNA, the CDR3 is TGTGCCAGCAGTTACTCAAAGGGGAAGGTGAACACTGAAGCTTTCTTT. This sequence encodes CASSYSKGKVNTEAFF.

The chain links TRBV7-2 to TRBJ1-2; 7 bases map to TRBD1. The V segment lost 6 bases and the J segment 0 bases; nucleotides outside the gene matches: 10. CDR1 SGHTA and CDR2 FQGNSA come from the germline V gene. The CDR3 is 16 amino acids. The CDR3 nucleotides are TGTGCCAGCAGTAACAGGGGCGGGCCAGCTAACTATGGCTACACCTTC. Translated: CASSNRGGPANYGYTF.

The rearrangement joins TRBV7-2 to TRBJ2-3; D is undetermined. This CDR3 spans 15 amino acids. V dropped 3 bases and J dropped 2 bases, with 12 bases sitting between them. Germline V gene data show CDR1 as SGHTA and CDR2 as FQGNSA. As DNA, the CDR3 is TGTGCCAGCAGCTTCACCGGCACCTACACAGATACGCAGTATTTT. Amino acids: CASSFTGTYTDTQYF.

The chain has TRBV23-1 and TRBJ2-7; D unclear. TRBV23-1 is known as an ORF, though its function is uncertain. Trimming left V 4 bases short and J 4 bases short, with 8 bases between. CDR3 length: 12 amino acids. CDR3 in amino acids: CASSPASYEQYV. The DNA of the CDR3 is TGCGCCAGCAGTCCAGCGAGTTACGAGCAGTACGTC.

The V call is TRBV12-3 or TRBV12-4, the J call TRBJ2-2; D not resolved. V lost 5 bases to trimming and J lost 0 bases, with 7 bases between them. The CDR3 runs 14 residues. The DNA for the CDR3 is TGTGCCAGCAGTGTCATTACGAACACCGGGGAGCTGTTTTTT. Encoded protein: CASSVITNTGELFF.

The chain combines TRBV12-3 or TRBV12-4 with TRBJ1-2; TRBD1 aligns across 7 bases. V gave up 5 bases and J gave up 1 base; unmatched junction bases: 7. This CDR3 region has 15 residues. CDR3 DNA sequence: TGTGCCAGCAGTCCTGCAGGGGGGGGTAACTATGGCTACACCTTC. Translated, it gives CASSPAGGGNYGYTF.